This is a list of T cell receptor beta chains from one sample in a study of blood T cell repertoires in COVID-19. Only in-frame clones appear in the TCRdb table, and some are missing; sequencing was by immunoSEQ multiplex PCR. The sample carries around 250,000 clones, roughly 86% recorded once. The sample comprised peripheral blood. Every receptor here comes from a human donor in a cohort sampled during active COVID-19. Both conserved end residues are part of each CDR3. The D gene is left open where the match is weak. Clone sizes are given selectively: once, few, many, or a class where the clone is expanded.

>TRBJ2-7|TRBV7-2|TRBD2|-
CASSFARGGEQYF
TGTGCCAGCAGCTTCGCGCGGGGGGGCGAGCAGTACTTC
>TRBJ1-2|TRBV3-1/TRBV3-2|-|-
CASSQDRGNYGYTF
TGTGCCAGCAGCCAAGATAGGGGGAACTATGGCTACACCTTC
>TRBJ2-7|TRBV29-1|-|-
CSVRGGTTYEQYF
TGCAGCGTTCGCGGGGGCACAACCTACGAGCAGTACTTC
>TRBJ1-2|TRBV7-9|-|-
CASALTGTDNYGYTF
TGTGCCAGCGCCCTAACGGGGACTGATAACTATGGCTACACCTTC
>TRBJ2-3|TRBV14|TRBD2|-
CASSPPRGGRSDTQYF
TGTGCCAGCAGCCCTCCCCGCGGGGGGAGGTCAGATACGCAGTATTTT
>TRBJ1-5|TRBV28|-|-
CASSRIRLGGNQPQHF
TGTGCCAGCAGTAGAATCAGATTAGGGGGCAATCAGCCCCAGCATTTT
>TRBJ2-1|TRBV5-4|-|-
CASSSGHGEQFF
TGTGCCAGCAGCTCAGGACACGGTGAGCAGTTCTTC
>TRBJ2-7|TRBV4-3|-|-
CASSQDTRVPTYEQYF
TGCGCCAGCAGCCAAGACACGAGGGTTCCTACTTATGAGCAGTACTTC
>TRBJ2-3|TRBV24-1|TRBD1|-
CATSDLPRGSDADTQYF
TGTGCCACCAGTGATTTGCCCAGGGGGAGCGATGCAGATACGCAGTATTTT
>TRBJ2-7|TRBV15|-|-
CATSRTGQSYEQYF
TGTGCCACCAGCAGAACCGGACAGTCCTACGAGCAGTACTTC
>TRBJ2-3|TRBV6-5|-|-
CASSYSRGTDTQYF
TGTGCCAGCAGTTACTCAAGGGGGACAGATACGCAGTATTTT
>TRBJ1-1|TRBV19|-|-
CASSIWESTEAFF
TGTGCCAGTAGTATATGGGAGAGCACTGAAGCTTTCTTT
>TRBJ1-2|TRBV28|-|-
CASRTNQGRGYTF
TGTGCCAGCAGAACTAACCAGGGGCGGGGCTACACCTTC
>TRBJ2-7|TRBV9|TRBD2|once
CASSPRLAGGPYEQYF
TGTGCCAGCAGCCCCCGCCTAGCGGGGGGCCCCTACGAGCAGTACTTC
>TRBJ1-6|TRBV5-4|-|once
CASSLGVLNSPLHF
TGTGCCAGCAGCTTGGGAGTACTTAATTCACCCCTCCACTTT
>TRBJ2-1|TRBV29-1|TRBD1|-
CSVEETQGADGEQFF
TGCAGCGTTGAAGAGACTCAGGGGGCGGATGGTGAGCAGTTCTTC
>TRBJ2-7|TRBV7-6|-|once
CASSASTGEQYF
TGTGCCAGCAGCGCCTCTACAGGGGAGCAGTACTTC
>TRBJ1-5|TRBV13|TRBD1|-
CASSPGGTGGPQPQHF
TGTGCCAGCAGCCCAGGCGGGACAGGTGGTCCTCAGCCCCAGCATTTT
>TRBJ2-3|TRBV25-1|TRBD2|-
CASSAGRGSTDTQYF
TGTGCCAGCAGTGCGGGGCGGGGGTCTACAGATACGCAGTATTTT
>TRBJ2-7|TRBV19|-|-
CASSVSVSYEQYF
TGTGCCAGTAGTGTCTCGGTCTCCTACGAGCAGTACTTC
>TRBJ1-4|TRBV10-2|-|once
CASRDRLPQGTLTNEKLFF
TGCGCCAGCAGGGACCGATTACCCCAGGGGACCCTAACTAATGAAAAACTGTTTTTT
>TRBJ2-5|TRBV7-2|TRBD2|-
CASSLVGPIAGALTQYF
TGTGCCAGCAGCTTAGTAGGGCCTATAGCGGGGGCCCTAACCCAGTACTTC
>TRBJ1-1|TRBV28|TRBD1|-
CASSDWTGLNTEAFF
TGTGCCAGCAGTGACTGGACAGGGTTGAACACTGAAGCTTTCTTT
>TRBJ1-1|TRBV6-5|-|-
CASSYTETGLGAFF
TGTGCCAGCAGTTACACAGAAACAGGGCTGGGGGCTTTCTTT
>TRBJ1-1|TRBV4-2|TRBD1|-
CASSPQTGMYTEAFF
TGTGCCAGCAGCCCCCAGACAGGGATGTACACTGAAGCTTTCTTT
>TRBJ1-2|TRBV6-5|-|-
CASSYSDPGVGGGYTF
TGTGCCAGCAGTTACTCCGACCCAGGTGTGGGGGGAGGCTACACCTTC
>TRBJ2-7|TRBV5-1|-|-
CASSPREGVSEQYF
TGCGCCAGCAGCCCCAGGGAAGGGGTTAGCGAGCAGTACTTC
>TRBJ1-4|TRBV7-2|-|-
CASSKTGRTNEKLFF
TGTGCCAGCAGCAAAACAGGGAGAACTAATGAAAAACTGTTTTTT
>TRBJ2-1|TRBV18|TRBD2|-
CASSSGLAGANEQFF
TGTGCCAGCTCATCCGGGCTAGCGGGAGCCAATGAGCAGTTCTTC
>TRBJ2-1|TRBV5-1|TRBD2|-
CASSLRLADSYNEQFF
TGCGCCAGCAGCCTCAGACTAGCGGACTCCTACAATGAGCAGTTCTTC
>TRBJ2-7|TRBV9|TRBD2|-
CASSILAGETYEQYF
TGTGCCAGCAGCATACTAGCGGGAGAAACCTACGAGCAGTACTTC
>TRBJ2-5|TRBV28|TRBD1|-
CASSPPRDRPQETQYF
TGTGCCAGCAGCCCCCCCCGGGACAGACCCCAAGAGACCCAGTACTTC
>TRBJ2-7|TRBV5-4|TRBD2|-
CASSLRLADHEQYF
TGTGCCAGCAGCTTGAGACTAGCGGACCACGAGCAGTACTTC
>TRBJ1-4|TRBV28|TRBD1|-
CAISSGTGGEKLFF
TGTGCCATCTCATCCGGGACAGGGGGAGAAAAACTGTTTTTT
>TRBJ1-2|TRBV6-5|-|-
CASSYSGHLNYTF
TGTGCCAGCAGTTATTCGGGACACTTGAACTACACCTTC
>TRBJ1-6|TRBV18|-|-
CASSPQSSYNSPLHF
TGTGCCAGCTCCCCACAGAGCTCCTATAATTCACCCCTCCACTTT
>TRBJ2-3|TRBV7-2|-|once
CASSFGGPDTQYF
TGTGCCAGCAGCTTCGGGGGGCCAGATACGCAGTATTTT
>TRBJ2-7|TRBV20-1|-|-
CSARTSHEQYF
TGCAGTGCCCGAACTAGCCACGAGCAGTACTTC
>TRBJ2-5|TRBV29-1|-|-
CSVRTDSLETQYF
TGCAGCGTAAGGACAGACAGTTTGGAGACCCAGTACTTC
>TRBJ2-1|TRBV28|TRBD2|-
CASSWVGLAGEQFF
TGTGCCAGCAGTTGGGTTGGGCTAGCGGGAGAGCAGTTCTTC
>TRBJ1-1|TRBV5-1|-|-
CASSGGDNTEAFF
TGCGCCAGCAGCGGGGGGGATAACACTGAAGCTTTCTTT
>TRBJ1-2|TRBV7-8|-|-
CASSLDGSNGYTF
TGTGCCAGCAGCTTAGACGGGAGCAATGGCTACACCTTC
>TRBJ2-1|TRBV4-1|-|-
CASSFRDTAMRYNEQFF
TGCGCCAGCAGCTTCCGGGACACCGCAATGAGATACAATGAGCAGTTCTTC
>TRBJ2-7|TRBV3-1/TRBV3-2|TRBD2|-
CASSQELAGGPSYEQYF
TGTGCCAGCAGCCAAGAACTAGCGGGGGGCCCCTCCTACGAGCAGTACTTC